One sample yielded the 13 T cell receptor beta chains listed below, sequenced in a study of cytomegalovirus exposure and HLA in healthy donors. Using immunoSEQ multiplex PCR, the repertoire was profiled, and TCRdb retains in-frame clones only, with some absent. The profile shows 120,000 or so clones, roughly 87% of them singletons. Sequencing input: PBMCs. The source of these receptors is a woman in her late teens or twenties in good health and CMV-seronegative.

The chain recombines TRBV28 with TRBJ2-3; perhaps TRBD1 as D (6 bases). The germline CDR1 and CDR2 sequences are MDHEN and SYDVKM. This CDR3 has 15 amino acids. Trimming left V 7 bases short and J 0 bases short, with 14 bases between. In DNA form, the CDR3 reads TGTGCCAGCATGGGGGCGGCTCCTAGCACAGATACGCAGTATTTT. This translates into CASMGAAPSTDTQYF.

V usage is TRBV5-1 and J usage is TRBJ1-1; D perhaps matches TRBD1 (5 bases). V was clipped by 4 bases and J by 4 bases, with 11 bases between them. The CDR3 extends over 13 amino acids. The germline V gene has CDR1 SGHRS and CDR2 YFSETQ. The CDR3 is CASSIAGFTEAFF. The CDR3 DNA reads TGCGCCAGCAGCATCGCAGGGTTCACTGAAGCTTTCTTT.

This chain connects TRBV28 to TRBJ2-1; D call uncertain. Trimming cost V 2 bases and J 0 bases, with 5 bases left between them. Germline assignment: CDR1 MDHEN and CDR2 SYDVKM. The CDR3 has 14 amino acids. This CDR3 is CASSLRVSYNEQFF. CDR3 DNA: TGTGCCAGCAGTTTACGGGTCTCCTACAATGAGCAGTTCTTC. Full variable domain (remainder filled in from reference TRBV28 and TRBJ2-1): DVKVTQSSRYLVKRTGEKVFLECVQDMDHENMFWYRQDPGLGLRLIYFSYDVKMKEKGDIPEGYSVSREKKERFSLILESASTNQTSMYLCASSLRVSYNEQFFGPGTRLTVL.

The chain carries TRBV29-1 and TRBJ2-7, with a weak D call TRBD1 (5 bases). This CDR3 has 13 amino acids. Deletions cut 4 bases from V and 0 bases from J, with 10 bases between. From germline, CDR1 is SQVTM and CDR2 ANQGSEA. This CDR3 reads CSVGTPDSYEQYF. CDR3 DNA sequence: TGCAGCGTTGGGACACCTGACTCCTACGAGCAGTACTTC.

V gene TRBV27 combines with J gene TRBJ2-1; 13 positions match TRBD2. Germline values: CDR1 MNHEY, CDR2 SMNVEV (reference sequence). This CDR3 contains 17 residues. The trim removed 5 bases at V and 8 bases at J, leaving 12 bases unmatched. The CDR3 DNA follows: TGTGCCAGCAGTCAATGGTGGACTAGCGGGAGAGCCGATGAGCAGTTCTTC. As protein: CASSQWWTSGRADEQFF.

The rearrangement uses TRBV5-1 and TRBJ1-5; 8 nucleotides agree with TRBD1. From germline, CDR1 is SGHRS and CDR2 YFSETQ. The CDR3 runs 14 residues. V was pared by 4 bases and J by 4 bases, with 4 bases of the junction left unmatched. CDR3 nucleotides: TGCGCCAGCAGCCCCAGGACAGGGAATCAGCCCCAGCATTTT. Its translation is CASSPRTGNQPQHF.

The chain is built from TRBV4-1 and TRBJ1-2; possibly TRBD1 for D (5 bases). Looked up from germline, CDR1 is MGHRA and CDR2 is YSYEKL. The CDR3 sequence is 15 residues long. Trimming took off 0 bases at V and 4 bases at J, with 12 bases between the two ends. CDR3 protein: CASSQERTGGYGYTF. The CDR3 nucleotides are TGCGCCAGCAGCCAAGAGAGGACCGGGGGCTATGGCTACACCTTC.

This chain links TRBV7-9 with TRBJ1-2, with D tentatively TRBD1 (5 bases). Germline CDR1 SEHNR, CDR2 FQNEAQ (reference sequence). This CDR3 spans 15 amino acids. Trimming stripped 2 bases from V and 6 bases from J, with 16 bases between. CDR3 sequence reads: CASSLSNRGGNGYTF. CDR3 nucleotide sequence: TGTGCCAGCAGCTTAAGTAATCGGGGGGGAAATGGCTACACCTTC.

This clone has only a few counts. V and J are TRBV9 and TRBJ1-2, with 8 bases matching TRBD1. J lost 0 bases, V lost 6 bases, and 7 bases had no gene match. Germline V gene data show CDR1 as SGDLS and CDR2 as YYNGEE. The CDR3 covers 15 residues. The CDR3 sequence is CASKGDRLANYGYTF. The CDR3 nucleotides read TGTGCCAGCAAGGGGGACAGGTTAGCTAACTATGGCTACACCTTC.

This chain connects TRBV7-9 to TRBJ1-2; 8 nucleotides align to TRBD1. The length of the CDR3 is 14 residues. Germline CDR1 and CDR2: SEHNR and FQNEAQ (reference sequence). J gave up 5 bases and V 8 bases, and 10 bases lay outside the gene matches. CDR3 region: CASAQGDSPYGYTF. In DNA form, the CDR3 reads TGTGCCAGCGCACAGGGGGACAGCCCTTATGGCTACACCTTC.

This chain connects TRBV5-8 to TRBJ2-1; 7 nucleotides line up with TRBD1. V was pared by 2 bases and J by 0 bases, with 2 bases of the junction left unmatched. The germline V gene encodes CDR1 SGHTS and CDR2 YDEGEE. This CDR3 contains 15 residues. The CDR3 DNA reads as TGTGCCAGCAGCTTCCGGGACAGCTCCTACAATGAGCAGTTCTTC. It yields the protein CASSFRDSSYNEQFF.

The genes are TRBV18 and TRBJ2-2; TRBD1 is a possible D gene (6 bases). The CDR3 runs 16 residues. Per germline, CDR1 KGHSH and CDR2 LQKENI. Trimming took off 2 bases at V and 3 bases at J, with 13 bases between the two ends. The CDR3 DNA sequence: TGTGCCAGCTCACCAAGGGGGACGGTCGACACCGGGGAGCTGTTTTTT. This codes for CASSPRGTVDTGELFF.

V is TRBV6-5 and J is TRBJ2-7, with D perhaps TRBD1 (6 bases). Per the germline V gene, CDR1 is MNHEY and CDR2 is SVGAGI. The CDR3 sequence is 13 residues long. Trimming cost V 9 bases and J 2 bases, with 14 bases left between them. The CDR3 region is CASGPQGPYEQYF. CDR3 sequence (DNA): TGTGCCAGTGGGCCACAGGGACCCTACGAGCAGTACTTC.